This T cell receptor (beta chain) originates from a study of cytomegalovirus exposure and HLA in healthy donors. On the study more broadly: There were some 400 genotyped donors. Of these, 81% fell in the genetic ancestry cluster associated with self-reported Caucasian donors. Study-wide results and caveats: A link between a missense DCLRE1C variant and TCR beta V- and J-gene trimming emerged from a later analysis.

Of note for this clone: No antigen is known for it.

A multiplex PCR was run with 60 Vbeta primers and 13 Jbeta primers. Some clones are missing from TCRdb's copy, which holds only in-frame ones; the method was immunoSEQ multiplex PCR. The sample holds tens of thousands of clones. CDR1 is MGHDK and CDR2 is SYGVNS in the germline V gene. V lost 3 bases, J lost 3 bases, and 3 bases stayed unmatched. The CDR3 consists of 14 residues. Sequenced input: PBMCs. This clonotype was sampled from a male donor in good health and CMV-seronegative. The chain recombines TRBV25-1 with TRBJ1-2; 8 positions agree with TRBD1. CDR3 residues: CASSDPGGDYGYTF. DNA of the CDR3: TGTGCCAGCAGTGACCCAGGGGGCGACTATGGCTACACCTTC.